This T cell receptor beta chain derives from a study of T cell changes during pregnancy in multiple sclerosis. The CDR3 is 16 amino acids. Germline lookup yields CDR1 MDHEN and CDR2 SYDVKM. V gave up 1 base and J gave up 0 bases, with 12 bases separating them. Libraries were prepared by immunoSEQ multiplex PCR; TCRdb keeps only in-frame clonotypes and omits some of them. The profile shows 50,000 to 60,000 clones, approximately 91% of them singletons. The source was peripheral blood, collected after pregnancy. This rearrangement joins TRBV28 to TRBJ1-2; D unresolved. This TCR came from a female donor with multiple sclerosis, enrolled in a pregnancy study. This CDR3 reads CASSLSSHLANYGYTF. Here the CDR3 DNA reads TGTGCCAGCAGTTTATCCTCCCACCTAGCTAACTATGGCTACACCTTC.